The rows below give T cell receptor beta chains drawn from one sample of a study of prognosis after radiotherapy for stage I lung cancer. MiXCR was run by TCRdb on the multiplex PCR reads, yielding one entry per CDR3 protein. The data hold fewer than 50,000 distinct CDR3 sequences, with around a quarter observed a single time. The sequenced sample was PBMCs, obtained before or after stereotactic body radiation therapy (not recorded which). These receptors came from a donor over 45 with non-small cell lung cancer. CDR3s include the opening cysteine and the closing phenylalanine or tryptophan.

v_call: TRBV28
cdr3_length: 16
j_call: TRBJ2-3
cdr3_aa: CATISTGTAGTDTQYF

v_call: TRBV2
cdr3_length: 15
j_call: TRBJ2-1
cdr3_aa: CASARGGPTYNEQFF

v_call: TRBV25-1
cdr3_length: 12
j_call: TRBJ2-2
cdr3_aa: CASGYVTGELFF

v_call: TRBV7-9
cdr3_length: 16
j_call: TRBJ1-5
cdr3_aa: CASSHTGGGGNQPQHF

v_call: TRBV4-2
cdr3_length: 17
j_call: TRBJ2-6
cdr3_aa: CASSQVRRVSGANVLTF

v_call: TRBV19
cdr3_length: 16
j_call: TRBJ2-7
cdr3_aa: CASSIFPGGERGEQYF

v_call: TRBV5-1
cdr3_length: 13
j_call: TRBJ1-1
cdr3_aa: CASSRDRNTEAFF

v_call: TRBV19
cdr3_length: 16
j_call: TRBJ1-3
cdr3_aa: CASSPGTASSGNTIYF

v_call: TRBV29-1
cdr3_length: 12
j_call: TRBJ1-2
cdr3_aa: CSVVSGGVVYTF

v_call: TRBV10-2
cdr3_length: 14
j_call: TRBJ2-7
cdr3_aa: CASTSGVVPGEQYF

v_call: TRBV9
cdr3_length: 18
j_call: TRBJ2-3
cdr3_aa: CASSVGFPTGTSPDTQYF

v_call: TRBV28
cdr3_length: 14
j_call: TRBJ2-2
cdr3_aa: CASRADRATGELFF

v_call: TRBV12-3/TRBV12-4
cdr3_length: 13
j_call: TRBJ1-4
cdr3_aa: CASSLNLNGKLFF

v_call: TRBV5-1
cdr3_length: 15
j_call: TRBJ1-2
cdr3_aa: CASSITGGANYGYTF

v_call: TRBV18
cdr3_length: 15
j_call: TRBJ1-4
cdr3_aa: CASSPPGRTNEKLFF

v_call: TRBV6-1
cdr3_length: 14
j_call: TRBJ2-7
cdr3_aa: CASSELEWSYEQYF

v_call: TRBV5-8
cdr3_length: 12
j_call: TRBJ1-1
cdr3_aa: CASSKSGIEAFF

v_call: TRBV20-1
cdr3_length: 17
j_call: TRBJ2-3
cdr3_aa: CSARTSGRGSVADTQYF

v_call: TRBV6-1
cdr3_length: 17
j_call: TRBJ2-5
cdr3_aa: CASSKSTGTSGRETQYF

v_call: TRBV6-2/TRBV6-3
cdr3_length: 15
j_call: TRBJ2-7
cdr3_aa: CASRSGATGRYEQYF

v_call: TRBV5-6
cdr3_length: 15
j_call: TRBJ2-7
cdr3_aa: CASSIQGTKLYEQYF

v_call: TRBV28
cdr3_length: 17
j_call: TRBJ2-2
cdr3_aa: CASSLAGTGEYTGELFF